This T cell receptor (beta chain) was found in a study of cytomegalovirus exposure and HLA in healthy donors. The protocol was immunoSEQ multiplex PCR, while the TCRdb copy is restricted to in-frame clones and leaves out a portion. Of 150,000 to 200,000 clones in the sample, about nine tenths are singletons; the top ten hold 4% to 4.5%. Trimming removed 3 bases at V and 5 bases at J, with 13 bases between. The CDR3 extends over 14 amino acids. Germline assignment: CDR1 MDHEN and CDR2 SYDVKM. The receptor comes from a man younger than 35 in good health and CMV-seropositive. Material for sequencing was PBMCs. V gene TRBV28 combines with J gene TRBJ2-5, with D tentatively TRBD2 (6 bases). The CDR3: CASSLITSRETQYF. CDR3 sequence (DNA): TGTGCCAGCAGTTTGATAACTAGCAGGGAGACCCAGTACTTC.